This entry lists 15 T cell receptor beta chains sequenced from one sample in a study of blood T cell repertoires in COVID-19. Profiling relied on immunoSEQ multiplex PCR, and the TCRdb table lists in-frame clones only, not all of them. The data hold some 80,000 clones, with roughly nine tenths observed a single time. Sample: peripheral blood. These receptors came from a man in his fifties or sixties with COVID-19, enrolled during active disease.

The V call is TRBV19, the J call TRBJ2-1; TRBD1 aligns across 9 bases. CDR1 is LNHDA, CDR2 SQIVND, per germline (reference sequence). The length of the CDR3 is 16 residues. Trimming at V came to 7 bases and at J to 4 bases, leaving 11 bases not matched to a gene. The CDR3 loop is CASTREGGTGYNEQFF. The CDR3 DNA reads as TGTGCCAGTACCAGGGAAGGCGGGACAGGGTACAATGAGCAGTTCTTC.

The chain employs TRBV12-5 and TRBJ2-1; 7 bases are a match to TRBD2. Germline CDR1 LGHNT, CDR2 FRNRAP. This CDR3 is 16 amino acids long. With V trimmed by 7 bases and J by 9 bases, 18 bases remained unmatched. DNA of the CDR3: TGTGCTAGTGCTGCAGGGCCGCGGGGCGGGAGTCCTGAGCAGTTCTTC. Translated, it gives CASAAGPRGGSPEQFF.

The chain has TRBV6-5 and TRBJ2-1; 9 bases fit TRBD2. Germline CDR1 reads MNHEY; CDR2 reads SVGAGI. The CDR3 spans 15 residues. J lost 8 bases, V lost 6 bases, and 11 bases had no gene match. The CDR3 DNA sequence: TGTGCCAGCAGGCCAGCGGGAGGACAAGTGGATGAGCAGTTCTTC. Translating gives CASRPAGGQVDEQFF.

This clone was counted between two and nine times. The chain couples TRBV6-4 to TRBJ2-2, with a tentative D call TRBD1 (6 bases). The CDR3 length is 15 residues. Trimming shortened V by 0 bases and J by 1 base, and 6 bases separated the two germline ends. Germline assignment: CDR1 MRHNA and CDR2 SNTAGT. For the CDR3, the DNA is TGTGCCAGCAGTGACTCGACAGGGAACACCGGGGAGCTGTTTTTT. This encodes CASSDSTGNTGELFF.

This chain links TRBV3-1 (or the pseudogene TRBV3-2) with TRBJ1-2; weak D call: TRBD1 (5 bases). Trimming pared 0 bases from V and 0 bases from J, leaving 11 bases between. Germline V gene data show CDR1 as LGHDT and CDR2 as YNNKEL (reference sequence). The CDR3 spans 16 residues. The CDR3 loop is CASSQDVGQANYGYTF. CDR3 DNA: TGTGCCAGCAGCCAAGATGTCGGACAAGCTAACTATGGCTACACCTTC.

This sequence joins TRBV4-1 and TRBJ1-5; 7 bases are a match to TRBD1. Trimming cost V 4 bases and J 6 bases; bases outside gene matches: 3. The CDR3 spans 13 residues. Germline V CDR1 and CDR2: MGHRA, YSYEKL. CDR3 in DNA: TGCGCCAGCAGCCCAGGGGGAGGTCAGCCCCAGCATTTT. As protein: CASSPGGGQPQHF.

V and J are TRBV7-2 and TRBJ2-1; 7 bases agree with TRBD2. With V trimmed by 3 bases and J by 4 bases, 3 bases remained unmatched. The CDR3 spans 14 residues. Germline V gives CDR1 SGHTA, CDR2 FQGNSA. The chain's CDR3 is CASSLGGGYNEQFF. The CDR3 DNA reads TGTGCCAGCAGCTTGGGCGGGGGATACAATGAGCAGTTCTTC.

The genes are TRBV6-6 and TRBJ1-4, with a weak D call TRBD1 (5 bases). V was clipped by 5 bases and J by 7 bases, with 29 bases between them. This CDR3 comprises 19 residues. The germline V gene has CDR1 MNHNY and CDR2 SVGAGI (reference sequence). The CDR3 DNA sequence: TGTGCCAGCAGTCGCACGAGTGGGGCCGTAAAGACCTCAATTGAAAAACTGTTTTTT. This sequence encodes CASSRTSGAVKTSIEKLFF.

The gene calls are TRBV28 and TRBJ1-5; D possibly corresponds to TRBD1 (5 bases). CDR3 length equals 14 residues. Trimming took off 6 bases at V and 1 base at J, with 10 bases between the two ends. From germline, CDR1 is MDHEN and CDR2 SYDVKM. The chain's CDR3 is CASRAGLSNQPQHF. The CDR3 DNA reads TGTGCCAGCAGAGCAGGGCTAAGCAATCAGCCCCAGCATTTT.

Concerning this clone itself: An end of the junction does not agree with germline; a read error may underlie this. The V and J genes are TRBV6-5 and TRBJ2-5; TRBD1 is a possible D gene (5 bases). The length of the CDR3 is 13 residues. Germline V gene sequence: CDR1 MNHEY, CDR2 SVGAGI. DNA for the CDR3: TGTGCCAGCAGTTACACAGGTCAAGCGACCCAGTACTTC. This codes for CASSYTGQATQYF.

This sequence joins TRBV11-2 and TRBJ2-3, with D possibly being TRBD2 (5 bases). V shed 3 bases and J shed 0 bases, with 19 bases lying between them. This CDR3 spans 18 amino acids. Germline CDR1 SGHAT, CDR2 FQNNGV. CDR3 amino acids: CASSFDRGGVTSTDTQYF. In DNA form, the CDR3 reads TGTGCCAGCAGCTTCGACCGGGGTGGGGTAACTAGCACAGATACGCAGTATTTT.

V and J are TRBV18 and TRBJ1-2; 12 bases map to TRBD1. The CDR3 is made up of 16 amino acids. Germline CDR1 reads KGHSH; CDR2 reads LQKENI. The J segment lost 4 bases and the V segment lost 6 bases, leaving 9 bases of the junction unmatched. CDR3 in amino acids: CASSSLGTGGIYGYTF. CDR3 nucleotides: TGTGCCAGCTCGTCCCTCGGGACAGGGGGCATCTATGGCTACACCTTC.

The chain combines TRBV11-2 with TRBJ2-3, with 8 bases identical to TRBD2. V lost 0 bases, J lost 2 bases, and 4 bases stayed unmatched. The CDR3 has 16 residues. The germline CDR1 and CDR2 sequences are SGHAT and FQNNGV. The DNA for the CDR3 is TGTGCCAGCAGCTTAGAGTTAGCGGGGTCCACAGATACGCAGTATTTT. Protein product: CASSLELAGSTDTQYF.

The V gene is TRBV28, the J gene TRBJ1-2, with TRBD1 identical over 12 bases. The CDR3 loop spans 14 amino acids. Looked up from germline, CDR1 is MDHEN and CDR2 is SYDVKM. V trimming: 6 bases; J trimming: 7 bases; junction bases outside the gene matches: 6. The DNA for the CDR3 is TGTGCCAGCAGCACGGGACAGGGGGCGGGTGGCTACACCTTC. It translates to CASSTGQGAGGYTF.

The V and J genes are TRBV5-5 and TRBJ2-2; a weak D match, TRBD2 (5 bases). CDR3 length: 13 amino acids. Germline CDR1 SGHKS, CDR2 YYEKEE (reference sequence). Trimming removed 3 bases at V and 6 bases at J, with 9 bases between. CDR3 amino acids: CASSSVAPGELFF. The CDR3 bases are TGTGCCAGCAGCTCCGTAGCGCCCGGGGAGCTGTTTTTT.